This TCR beta chain was found in a study of cytomegalovirus exposure and HLA in healthy donors. The CDR3 is made up of 16 amino acids. V shed 4 bases, J shed 5 bases, and the junction held 11 bases outside the gene matches. The germline V gene encodes CDR1 SGHDN and CDR2 FVKESK. Study-level points and caveats: In a later analysis, HLA-C alleles had the fewest associated TCRs, DRB1 alleles the most. The productive fraction for most TCR beta V segments was about 90% or about 30% in an earlier analysis. When analyzed later, a missense DCLRE1C variant was found to be linked to TCR beta V- and J-gene trimming.

60 Vbeta and 13 Jbeta primers were used in PCR. TCRdb's table, derived via immunoSEQ multiplex PCR, lists solely in-frame clones and lacks some. Among around 140,000 clones, over 70% were seen once, and the ten largest hold 1.3% to 1.5%. On this clone itself: The antigen is unknown.

The J gene is TRBJ2-1, the V gene TRBV14, with TRBD2 identical over 7 bases. The sequenced sample consisted of PBMCs. The sequence came from a woman in her thirties or forties in good health and CMV-seronegative. The CDR3 region has the DNA TGTGCCAGCAGCCCACAAAGGGCTAGCGGAAACAATGAGCAGTTCTTC. Residues: CASSPQRASGNNEQFF.